This is a list of T cell receptor beta chains from one sample in a study of Ad26.COV2.S vaccination and SARS-CoV-2 variants. Assay used: immunoSEQ multiplex PCR; TCRdb lists only in-frame clones, some missing. The table includes a few hundred thousand clones, 83% detected once. Sequencing used peripheral blood, obtained in a trial of Ad26.COV2.S vaccine versus placebo. The source is a person aged 18 to 59 who received the Ad26.COV2.S COVID-19 vaccine or a placebo. CDR3s include the opening cysteine and the closing phenylalanine or tryptophan. D genes are given only for firm matches. Rows may omit the clone size; those that give it use once, few, many or a size class.

CDR3 length: 14
V gene: TRBV3-1/TRBV3-2
D gene: -
J gene: TRBJ2-5
clone size: -
CDR3 protein: CASSQVAGKETQYF
CDR3 DNA: TGTGCCAGCAGCCAAGTAGCAGGGAAAGAGACCCAGTACTTC

CDR3 length: 12
V gene: TRBV5-1
D gene: -
J gene: TRBJ1-2
clone size: -
CDR3 protein: CASRTGTYGYTF
CDR3 DNA: TGCGCCAGCAGAACAGGGACCTATGGCTACACCTTC

CDR3 length: 14
V gene: TRBV7-9
D gene: TRBD1
J gene: TRBJ1-1
clone size: -
CDR3 protein: CASSLTAGQGGAFF
CDR3 DNA: TGTGCCAGCAGCTTAACGGCTGGACAGGGCGGAGCTTTCTTT

CDR3 length: 16
V gene: TRBV12-5
D gene: -
J gene: TRBJ1-2
clone size: -
CDR3 protein: CASGLVLTGRYGGYTF
CDR3 DNA: TGTGCTAGTGGTTTGGTACTTACGGGGCGATATGGTGGCTACACCTTC

CDR3 length: 13
V gene: TRBV2
D gene: -
J gene: TRBJ1-5
clone size: once
CDR3 protein: CASRDQTGQPQHF
CDR3 DNA: TGTGCCAGCAGGGATCAAACAGGGCAGCCCCAGCATTTT

CDR3 length: 15
V gene: TRBV6-5
D gene: -
J gene: TRBJ1-3
clone size: few
CDR3 protein: CASSYLGRSGNTIYF
CDR3 DNA: TGTGCCAGCAGTTACCTCGGGCGGTCTGGAAACACCATATATTTT

CDR3 length: 18
V gene: TRBV12-5
D gene: -
J gene: TRBJ2-1
clone size: -
CDR3 protein: CASGLVPDGTRVSDEQFF
CDR3 DNA: TGTGCTAGTGGTTTGGTACCGGACGGGACCCGGGTCAGTGATGAGCAGTTCTTC

CDR3 length: 12
V gene: TRBV15
D gene: -
J gene: TRBJ1-2
clone size: -
CDR3 protein: CATSRDRGGYTF
CDR3 DNA: TGTGCCACCAGCAGAGATCGTGGTGGCTACACCTTC

CDR3 length: 15
V gene: TRBV5-1
D gene: -
J gene: TRBJ1-1
clone size: -
CDR3 protein: CASSLGLATGTEAFF
CDR3 DNA: TGCGCCAGCAGCTTGGGGCTCGCCACGGGGACTGAAGCTTTCTTT

CDR3 length: 12
V gene: TRBV9
D gene: -
J gene: TRBJ2-2
clone size: once
CDR3 protein: CASSAGGGELFF
CDR3 DNA: TGTGCCAGCAGCGCTGGAGGTGGGGAGCTGTTTTTT

CDR3 length: 14
V gene: TRBV24-1
D gene: -
J gene: TRBJ2-1
clone size: -
CDR3 protein: CATSDKKDVNEQFF
CDR3 DNA: TGTGCCACCAGTGACAAAAAGGACGTCAATGAGCAGTTCTTC

CDR3 length: 13
V gene: TRBV30
D gene: TRBD2
J gene: TRBJ2-5
clone size: -
CDR3 protein: CAWSGLASETQYF
CDR3 DNA: TGTGCCTGGAGTGGACTAGCTTCAGAGACCCAGTACTTC

CDR3 length: 13
V gene: TRBV2
D gene: -
J gene: TRBJ2-7
clone size: once
CDR3 protein: CAGGIDRTYEQYF
CDR3 DNA: TGTGCCGGAGGAATAGACAGGACCTACGAGCAGTACTTC

CDR3 length: 15
V gene: TRBV11-3
D gene: TRBD1
J gene: TRBJ2-6
clone size: once
CDR3 protein: CATKTGSSGANVLTF
CDR3 DNA: TGTGCCACCAAGACAGGGAGCTCTGGGGCCAACGTCCTGACTTTC

CDR3 length: 13
V gene: TRBV2
D gene: TRBD1
J gene: TRBJ1-5
clone size: -
CDR3 protein: CASKDRVNQPQHF
CDR3 DNA: TGTGCCAGCAAGGACAGGGTCAATCAGCCCCAGCATTTT

CDR3 length: 15
V gene: TRBV4-1
D gene: -
J gene: TRBJ1-1
clone size: -
CDR3 protein: CASSRKGQGDTEAFF
CDR3 DNA: TGCGCCAGCAGCCGCAAGGGGCAAGGGGACACTGAAGCTTTCTTT

CDR3 length: 17
V gene: TRBV4-1
D gene: TRBD2
J gene: TRBJ2-1
clone size: -
CDR3 protein: CASSQDPAAGVGGEQFF
CDR3 DNA: TGCGCCAGCAGCCAAGATCCAGCAGCGGGAGTTGGCGGTGAGCAGTTCTTC

CDR3 length: 16
V gene: TRBV9
D gene: -
J gene: TRBJ1-6
clone size: -
CDR3 protein: CASSVDLQPGRSPLHF
CDR3 DNA: TGTGCCAGCAGCGTAGACCTACAGCCAGGCAGGTCACCCCTCCACTTT

CDR3 length: 14
V gene: TRBV9
D gene: -
J gene: TRBJ1-6
clone size: -
CDR3 protein: CASSVALGNSPLHF
CDR3 DNA: TGTGCCAGCAGCGTAGCGTTGGGGAATTCACCCCTCCACTTT

CDR3 length: 16
V gene: TRBV23-1
D gene: TRBD1
J gene: TRBJ2-5
clone size: -
CDR3 protein: CASSRETGDCGETQYF
CDR3 DNA: TGCGCCAGCAGTCGCGAGACAGGGGATTGTGGAGAGACCCAGTACTTC

CDR3 length: 15
V gene: TRBV2
D gene: TRBD1
J gene: TRBJ1-4
clone size: -
CDR3 protein: CASSHDRGTNEKLFF
CDR3 DNA: TGTGCCAGCAGTCACGACAGGGGTACTAATGAAAAACTGTTTTTT

CDR3 length: 16
V gene: TRBV18
D gene: TRBD1
J gene: TRBJ1-1
clone size: -
CDR3 protein: CASSPFRDRVVTEAFF
CDR3 DNA: TGTGCCAGCTCACCATTTCGAGACAGGGTAGTTACTGAAGCTTTCTTT

CDR3 length: 12
V gene: TRBV12-3/TRBV12-4
D gene: -
J gene: TRBJ2-2
clone size: once
CDR3 protein: CASSQLTGELFF
CDR3 DNA: TGTGCCAGCAGTCAGTTGACCGGGGAGCTGTTTTTT

CDR3 length: 13
V gene: TRBV18
D gene: TRBD2
J gene: TRBJ2-7
clone size: few
CDR3 protein: CASSIGTSGEQYF
CDR3 DNA: TGTGCCAGCTCAATTGGGACTAGCGGTGAGCAGTACTTC

CDR3 length: 15
V gene: TRBV25-1
D gene: -
J gene: TRBJ1-2
clone size: once
CDR3 protein: CASSEWYRGRDGYTF
CDR3 DNA: TGTGCCAGCAGTGAATGGTATCGGGGTAGAGATGGCTACACCTTC

CDR3 length: 13
V gene: TRBV7-9
D gene: -
J gene: TRBJ1-1
clone size: -
CDR3 protein: CASSYQEEYQAFF
CDR3 DNA: TGTGCCAGCAGCTACCAAGAGGAGTATCAAGCTTTCTTT

CDR3 length: 16
V gene: TRBV15
D gene: TRBD1
J gene: TRBJ2-3
clone size: -
CDR3 protein: CATSREPGQGADTQYF
CDR3 DNA: TGTGCCACCAGCAGAGAACCGGGCCAGGGGGCAGATACGCAGTATTTT

CDR3 length: 12
V gene: TRBV5-6
D gene: -
J gene: TRBJ1-2
clone size: -
CDR3 protein: CASSILTGTITF
CDR3 DNA: TGTGCCAGCAGCATACTAACAGGGACCATCACCTTC

CDR3 length: 15
V gene: TRBV2
D gene: TRBD2
J gene: TRBJ2-3
clone size: once
CDR3 protein: CASRRLGTGGETQYF
CDR3 DNA: TGTGCCAGCAGGCGACTCGGGACGGGAGGGGAGACGCAGTATTTT

CDR3 length: 16
V gene: TRBV2
D gene: -
J gene: TRBJ1-6
clone size: -
CDR3 protein: CASSVGNPYYNSPLHF
CDR3 DNA: TGTGCCAGCAGCGTAGGGAACCCCTATTATAATTCACCCCTCCACTTT

CDR3 length: 13
V gene: TRBV10-3
D gene: -
J gene: TRBJ2-7
clone size: -
CDR3 protein: CAVSGRSSYEQYF
CDR3 DNA: TGTGCCGTCTCCGGCCGGAGCTCCTACGAGCAGTACTTC

CDR3 length: 15
V gene: TRBV3-1/TRBV3-2
D gene: -
J gene: TRBJ1-2
clone size: -
CDR3 protein: CASSQFGRSNYGYTF
CDR3 DNA: TGTGCCAGCAGCCAATTTGGACGATCTAACTATGGCTACACCTTC

CDR3 length: 14
V gene: TRBV10-3
D gene: -
J gene: TRBJ1-2
clone size: -
CDR3 protein: CATSDTGNSYGYTF
CDR3 DNA: TGTGCCACCTCTGATACAGGGAACAGCTATGGCTACACCTTC

CDR3 length: 16
V gene: TRBV14
D gene: -
J gene: TRBJ2-3
clone size: -
CDR3 protein: CASSQVGGGGADTQYF
CDR3 DNA: TGTGCCAGCAGCCAAGTCGGTGGAGGAGGGGCAGATACGCAGTATTTT

CDR3 length: 17
V gene: TRBV13
D gene: TRBD1
J gene: TRBJ1-1
clone size: -
CDR3 protein: CASGTEWDRSLNTEAFF
CDR3 DNA: TGTGCCAGCGGGACGGAGTGGGACAGGTCCTTGAACACTGAAGCTTTCTTT

CDR3 length: 15
V gene: TRBV2
D gene: -
J gene: TRBJ2-3
clone size: -
CDR3 protein: CASSFPGPGTDTQYF
CDR3 DNA: TGTGCCAGCAGTTTTCCCGGGCCCGGCACAGATACGCAGTATTTT

CDR3 length: 16
V gene: TRBV21-1
D gene: -
J gene: TRBJ1-2
clone size: -
CDR3 protein: CASSPLYEGWDYGYTF
CDR3 DNA: TGTGCCAGCAGCCCCCTTTATGAGGGTTGGGACTATGGCTACACCTTC

CDR3 length: 11
V gene: TRBV29-1
D gene: -
J gene: TRBJ2-5
clone size: -
CDR3 protein: CSVDSQETQYF
CDR3 DNA: TGCAGCGTTGACAGCCAAGAGACCCAGTACTTC

CDR3 length: 15
V gene: TRBV11-3
D gene: -
J gene: TRBJ2-2
clone size: -
CDR3 protein: CASSLDRYYTGELFF
CDR3 DNA: TGTGCCAGCAGCTTGGACAGATACTACACCGGGGAGCTGTTTTTT

CDR3 length: 13
V gene: TRBV7-9
D gene: -
J gene: TRBJ2-3
clone size: -
CDR3 protein: CASSSGSTDTQYF
CDR3 DNA: TGTGCCAGCAGCTCTGGAAGCACAGATACGCAGTATTTT

CDR3 length: 13
V gene: TRBV19
D gene: -
J gene: TRBJ2-7
clone size: -
CDR3 protein: CASSTLRGGEQYF
CDR3 DNA: TGTGCCAGTAGTACGCTCAGGGGCGGGGAGCAGTACTTC

CDR3 length: 15
V gene: TRBV18
D gene: TRBD2
J gene: TRBJ2-1
clone size: -
CDR3 protein: CASSLSGGALNEQFF
CDR3 DNA: TGTGCCAGCTCACTTAGCGGGGGGGCCCTCAATGAGCAGTTCTTC

CDR3 length: 15
V gene: TRBV27
D gene: -
J gene: TRBJ2-3
clone size: -
CDR3 protein: CASSKTQKQTDTQYF
CDR3 DNA: TGTGCCAGCAGCAAGACCCAAAAGCAGACAGATACGCAGTATTTT

CDR3 length: 15
V gene: TRBV10-1
D gene: TRBD2
J gene: TRBJ2-7
clone size: few
CDR3 protein: CASSEGGLAGYEQYF
CDR3 DNA: TGCGCCAGCAGTGAAGGGGGGCTAGCGGGCTACGAGCAGTACTTC

CDR3 length: 19
V gene: TRBV19
D gene: TRBD1
J gene: TRBJ2-1
clone size: -
CDR3 protein: CASSALRWDRVYWNDEQFF
CDR3 DNA: TGTGCCAGTAGTGCCCTAAGGTGGGACAGGGTTTATTGGAATGATGAGCAGTTCTTC

CDR3 length: 14
V gene: TRBV7-9
D gene: TRBD1
J gene: TRBJ1-1
clone size: -
CDR3 protein: CASSFGQAGTEAFF
CDR3 DNA: TGTGCCAGCAGCTTCGGACAGGCAGGCACTGAAGCTTTCTTT

CDR3 length: 16
V gene: TRBV11-3
D gene: TRBD2
J gene: TRBJ2-7
clone size: few
CDR3 protein: CASSPLAGPYSYEQYF
CDR3 DNA: TGTGCCAGCAGCCCTCTAGCGGGGCCCTACTCCTACGAGCAGTACTTC

CDR3 length: 16
V gene: TRBV5-1
D gene: TRBD2
J gene: TRBJ2-1
clone size: -
CDR3 protein: CASSLRYGSGSDEQFF
CDR3 DNA: TGCGCCAGCAGCTTGAGGTATGGTAGCGGGAGCGATGAGCAGTTCTTC

CDR3 length: 16
V gene: TRBV5-1
D gene: TRBD2
J gene: TRBJ2-3
clone size: -
CDR3 protein: CASSFGPSGVGDTQYF
CDR3 DNA: TGCGCCAGCAGCTTCGGGCCTAGCGGAGTCGGTGATACGCAGTATTTT

CDR3 length: 12
V gene: TRBV7-9
D gene: -
J gene: TRBJ1-2
clone size: few
CDR3 protein: CASSLLEDGYTF
CDR3 DNA: TGTGCCAGCAGCTTGTTGGAGGATGGCTACACCTTC

CDR3 length: 15
V gene: TRBV6-5
D gene: -
J gene: TRBJ1-1
clone size: -
CDR3 protein: CASSYSDGWRTEAFF
CDR3 DNA: TGTGCCAGCAGTTACTCAGACGGGTGGAGAACTGAAGCTTTCTTT

CDR3 length: 13
V gene: TRBV19
D gene: -
J gene: TRBJ2-7
clone size: -
CDR3 protein: CASSTFISYEQYF
CDR3 DNA: TGTGCCAGTAGTACATTTATCAGCTACGAGCAGTACTTC

CDR3 length: 13
V gene: TRBV7-9
D gene: -
J gene: TRBJ1-2
clone size: -
CDR3 protein: CASSHPQEEGYTF
CDR3 DNA: TGTGCCAGCAGTCACCCCCAGGAAGAGGGCTACACCTTC

CDR3 length: 15
V gene: TRBV4-2
D gene: -
J gene: TRBJ2-7
clone size: once
CDR3 protein: CASSLGTEGSREQYF
CDR3 DNA: TGTGCCAGCAGCCTCGGGACCGAGGGGTCTCGCGAGCAGTACTTC

CDR3 length: 14
V gene: TRBV15
D gene: -
J gene: TRBJ1-5
clone size: -
CDR3 protein: CATSRAPARQPQHF
CDR3 DNA: TGTGCCACCAGCAGAGCGCCTGCTAGACAGCCCCAGCATTTT

CDR3 length: 15
V gene: TRBV15
D gene: -
J gene: TRBJ2-1
clone size: -
CDR3 protein: CATSSGGAFYNEQFF
CDR3 DNA: TGTGCCACCAGCAGCGGCGGGGCCTTCTACAATGAGCAGTTCTTC

CDR3 length: 14
V gene: TRBV9
D gene: TRBD1
J gene: TRBJ2-7
clone size: -
CDR3 protein: CASSPRTGVDEQYF
CDR3 DNA: TGTGCCAGCAGCCCCCGGACAGGGGTCGACGAGCAGTACTTC

CDR3 length: 13
V gene: TRBV5-4
D gene: TRBD1
J gene: TRBJ1-6
clone size: few
CDR3 protein: CASVRDRGSPLHF
CDR3 DNA: TGTGCCAGCGTTCGGGACAGAGGATCACCCCTCCACTTT

CDR3 length: 14
V gene: TRBV7-2
D gene: -
J gene: TRBJ2-7
clone size: many
CDR3 protein: CASSSTVLSYEQYF
CDR3 DNA: TGTGCCAGCAGCTCGACAGTTCTTTCCTACGAGCAGTACTTC

CDR3 length: 16
V gene: TRBV11-2
D gene: -
J gene: TRBJ1-2
clone size: few
CDR3 protein: CASSKLGSADLYGYTF
CDR3 DNA: TGTGCCAGCAGCAAACTAGGGTCCGCCGATCTGTATGGCTACACCTTC